This entry features one T cell receptor (beta chain) sequence. This clonotype appeared a few times. Its antigen is still unknown. Within one base of it there is no much larger clone, and no base qualities were kept. Trimming at the junction amounts to 0 bases on V and 1 base on J, and the germline ends lie 19 bases apart. The germline V gene (reference sequence) gives CDR1 as LGHDT and CDR2 as YNNKEL. The CDR3 covers 18 residues, taking in both the cysteine and the phenylalanine. Only the CDR3 portion is preserved as DNA: 54 bases, with reading frame beginning at the first base. This sample stems from a study of CD8 T cells in ankylosing spondylitis (dated by TCRdb to between 2016 and 2019). Study-wide context: The study set out to find disease-linked TCR variants by profiling T cell receptor beta repertoires in ankylosing spondylitis patients and healthy donors. Samples of peripheral blood were taken, and for ankylosing spondylitis patients, synovial fluid was collected as well. In total, the full study cohort was made up of 95 to 110 healthy donors and 25 ankylosing spondylitis patients.

Beyond this particular receptor, the publication reports: The disease-linked clones had a CD8+ phenotype and were found at relatively low frequencies in peripheral blood. The disease-linked clones were reported to be significantly enriched in matched synovial fluid samples from ankylosing spondylitis patients. Some motif variants were previously reported in synovial fluid and blood of reactive arthritis patients, suggesting common disease-initiation mechanisms. A TCR beta motif made up of several highly homologous amino acid variants appeared to be characteristic of blood from ankylosing spondylitis patients.

The sequencing machine was an Illumina HiSeq 2500. TCR beta libraries were prepared by quantitative 5'-RACE with molecular barcodes. From the authors' description of their analysis: A new computational method, built on a probabilistic model of VDJ rearrangement, was used to identify disease-linked TCR variants. The raw public data were reprocessed by TCRdb itself: fastp quality trimming at Q25, MiXCR clonotype calling, in-frame beta chains only. Each record represents a unique CDR3 protein, reported with the most common genes and DNA among its rows. TCRdb assigned the V and J calls; the authors' analysis was not used. A total of 100,000 to 150,000 distinct CDR3 sequences appear in this sample, about an eighth of them only once. The ten largest clonotypes hold 2.5% to 3% of the sample.

The chain couples TRBV3-1 to TRBJ2-7, with the D gene uncertain. This sequence originates from a female donor with ankylosing spondylitis or in good health (not recorded which). Material: blood, either unsorted or a sorted T cell fraction (not recorded which). The CDR3 is CASSQDPSERALSYEQYF. In nucleotides, the sequence is TGTGCCAGCAGCCAAGACCCGTCGGAACGGGCCTTATCCTACGAGCAGTACTTC.